These T cell receptor beta chains were read from a single sample in a study of shared clonotypes between healthy human individuals. Generated by immunoSEQ multiplex PCR, the TCRdb table keeps only in-frame clones and is missing some. The sample gives nearly 2 million clones, around 96% of which show up once; 1.2% is in the top ten. The sequencing input was naive CD8+ T cells sorted from blood. The receptors were sampled from a man aged 18 to 29 in good health. Each CDR3 is given with its conserved first and last residue. A D gene is named only where the DNA matches it firmly. Expanded clones get a size class; other rows say once, few or many, or leave the size out.

D gene: NA
J gene: TRBJ2-1
V gene: TRBV6-5
clone size: NA
CDR3 DNA: TGTGCCAGCAGTTACTCATTCGGGAGTGATGAGCAGTTCTTC
CDR3 protein: CASSYSFGSDEQFF

D gene: TRBD2
J gene: TRBJ2-7
V gene: TRBV2
clone size: NA
CDR3 DNA: TGTGCCACTAAGCGGGAGGGTGGAGAATACGAGCAGTACTTC
CDR3 protein: CATKREGGEYEQYF

D gene: TRBD2
J gene: TRBJ2-1
V gene: TRBV19
clone size: NA
CDR3 DNA: TGTGCCAGTAGTTGGACTAGCGGGAGCTACAATGAGCAGTTCTTC
CDR3 protein: CASSWTSGSYNEQFF

D gene: NA
J gene: TRBJ2-2
V gene: TRBV7-2
clone size: NA
CDR3 DNA: TGTGCCAGCAGCTTAGGCGGATCCAACACCGGGGAGCTGTTTTTT
CDR3 protein: CASSLGGSNTGELFF

D gene: NA
J gene: TRBJ2-7
V gene: TRBV28
clone size: NA
CDR3 DNA: TGTGCCAGCAGTCTGATGGGCGGCTACGAGCAGTACTTC
CDR3 protein: CASSLMGGYEQYF

D gene: NA
J gene: TRBJ2-3
V gene: TRBV14
clone size: NA
CDR3 DNA: TGTGCCAGCAGCCAAGATCGCAGCTCCTTGGACGCAGATACGCAGTATTTT
CDR3 protein: CASSQDRSSLDADTQYF

D gene: TRBD1
J gene: TRBJ2-7
V gene: TRBV7-9
clone size: NA
CDR3 DNA: TGTGCCAGCAGCCGCGGCGACAGGGGGCCGCCCTACGAGCAGTACTTC
CDR3 protein: CASSRGDRGPPYEQYF

D gene: NA
J gene: TRBJ1-5
V gene: TRBV5-6
clone size: NA
CDR3 DNA: TGTGCCAGCAGCTTGTGGCAGTACAATCAGCCCCAGCATTTT
CDR3 protein: CASSLWQYNQPQHF

D gene: NA
J gene: TRBJ2-7
V gene: TRBV5-6
clone size: NA
CDR3 DNA: TGTGCCAGCAGCTTGATGGGTGCCTCAGTCAGCTCCTACGAGCAGTACTTC
CDR3 protein: CASSLMGASVSSYEQYF

D gene: NA
J gene: TRBJ2-7
V gene: TRBV28
clone size: NA
CDR3 DNA: TGTGCCAGCAGTTCCCCCGGAATGGACGAGCAGTACTTC
CDR3 protein: CASSSPGMDEQYF

D gene: TRBD2
J gene: TRBJ2-2
V gene: TRBV6-1
clone size: NA
CDR3 DNA: TGTGCCAGCAGTGAAGGCTTAGCGGGAGCCAACACCGGGGAGCTGTTTTTT
CDR3 protein: CASSEGLAGANTGELFF

D gene: NA
J gene: TRBJ1-1
V gene: TRBV6-5
clone size: NA
CDR3 DNA: TGTGCCAGCAGTTACACCGATCCGAACACTGAAGCTTTCTTT
CDR3 protein: CASSYTDPNTEAFF

D gene: TRBD2
J gene: TRBJ2-3
V gene: TRBV6-1
clone size: NA
CDR3 DNA: TGTGCCAGCAGTGGCCCCGGGACTAGCGGGACTTCCCAAAGCACAGATACGCAGTATTTT
CDR3 protein: CASSGPGTSGTSQSTDTQYF

D gene: TRBD2
J gene: TRBJ2-7
V gene: TRBV7-2
clone size: NA
CDR3 DNA: TGTGCCAGCAGCTCGGGACTAGCGGGACCATACGAGCAGTACTTC
CDR3 protein: CASSSGLAGPYEQYF

D gene: NA
J gene: TRBJ1-5
V gene: TRBV6-6
clone size: NA
CDR3 DNA: TGTGCCAGCATAGGTAGGGACAGCAATCAGCCCCAGCATTTT
CDR3 protein: CASIGRDSNQPQHF

D gene: NA
J gene: TRBJ2-1
V gene: TRBV2
clone size: NA
CDR3 DNA: TGTGCCAGCAGTGACCCGTCCGCTAGCGACCCCTACAATGAGCAGTTCTTC
CDR3 protein: CASSDPSASDPYNEQFF

D gene: NA
J gene: TRBJ2-1
V gene: TRBV6-5
clone size: NA
CDR3 DNA: TGTGCCAGCAGTTACTCGGGTTCGCCTGGGCCCAATGAGCAGTTCTTC
CDR3 protein: CASSYSGSPGPNEQFF

D gene: NA
J gene: TRBJ2-1
V gene: TRBV27
clone size: NA
CDR3 DNA: TGTGCCAGCAGTTTACAGGGCGCCGGCTTGGGGCAGTTCTTC
CDR3 protein: CASSLQGAGLGQFF

D gene: TRBD2
J gene: TRBJ2-5
V gene: TRBV2
clone size: NA
CDR3 DNA: TGTGCCAGCAGTGAAGATCTAGCGGGGAGAGACCAAGAGACCCAGTACTTC
CDR3 protein: CASSEDLAGRDQETQYF

D gene: NA
J gene: TRBJ2-7
V gene: TRBV6-1
clone size: NA
CDR3 DNA: TGTGCCACCGCGTTCTACGAGCAGTACTTC
CDR3 protein: CATAFYEQYF

D gene: TRBD2
J gene: TRBJ2-3
V gene: TRBV7-2
clone size: NA
CDR3 DNA: TGTGCCAGCAGCTTAGGTCGTAACCCTAGCGGGACGGGAGATACGCAGTATTTT
CDR3 protein: CASSLGRNPSGTGDTQYF

D gene: TRBD1
J gene: TRBJ1-3
V gene: TRBV4-1
clone size: NA
CDR3 DNA: TGCGCCAGCAGCCAGACCCAGGGGGAGAGCTCTGGAAACACCATATATTTT
CDR3 protein: CASSQTQGESSGNTIYF

D gene: NA
J gene: TRBJ2-3
V gene: TRBV10-2
clone size: NA
CDR3 DNA: TGCGCCAGCAGTGAGGATCGGCCAGCTTTCACAGATACGCAGTATTTT
CDR3 protein: CASSEDRPAFTDTQYF

D gene: NA
J gene: TRBJ1-4
V gene: TRBV7-9
clone size: NA
CDR3 DNA: TGTGCCAGCAGCTCCCCATTACAGGGCGGGGATGAAAAACTGTTTTTT
CDR3 protein: CASSSPLQGGDEKLFF

D gene: NA
J gene: TRBJ1-4
V gene: TRBV28
clone size: NA
CDR3 DNA: TGTGCCAGCGGGTGGGCCCGGACTAATGAAAAACTGTTTTTT
CDR3 protein: CASGWARTNEKLFF

D gene: TRBD2
J gene: TRBJ2-1
V gene: TRBV7-2
clone size: NA
CDR3 DNA: TGTGCCAGCAGCCCGGGGGGGCCCAATGAGCAGTTCTTC
CDR3 protein: CASSPGGPNEQFF

D gene: NA
J gene: TRBJ2-7
V gene: TRBV7-8
clone size: NA
CDR3 DNA: TGTGCCAGCAGCTTAGCGCTAGGGGACTACGAGCAGTACTTC
CDR3 protein: CASSLALGDYEQYF

D gene: NA
J gene: TRBJ2-2
V gene: TRBV4-3
clone size: NA
CDR3 DNA: TGCGCCAGCAGCCACGCCACAGGGTCGAACACCGGGGAGCTGTTTTTT
CDR3 protein: CASSHATGSNTGELFF

D gene: NA
J gene: TRBJ1-2
V gene: TRBV27
clone size: NA
CDR3 DNA: TGTGCCAGCAGTTATATCCAGGGTCATGGCTACACCTTC
CDR3 protein: CASSYIQGHGYTF

D gene: NA
J gene: TRBJ1-2
V gene: TRBV4-3
clone size: NA
CDR3 DNA: TGCGCCAGCAGCCAAGGTGAAGGAACCTATGGCTACACCTTC
CDR3 protein: CASSQGEGTYGYTF

D gene: NA
J gene: TRBJ2-7
V gene: TRBV27
clone size: NA
CDR3 DNA: TGTGCCAGCAGTCACCAGGGATACTACGAGCAGTACTTC
CDR3 protein: CASSHQGYYEQYF

D gene: NA
J gene: TRBJ1-1
V gene: TRBV7-2
clone size: once
CDR3 DNA: TGTGCCAGCAGCTTAGGAGGGGGAGTATTCCCTGAAGCTTTCTTT
CDR3 protein: CASSLGGGVFPEAFF

D gene: NA
J gene: TRBJ1-1
V gene: TRBV10-2
clone size: NA
CDR3 DNA: TGCGCCAGCAGGGGGGACCGTGGCACTGAAGCTTTCTTT
CDR3 protein: CASRGDRGTEAFF

D gene: NA
J gene: TRBJ2-1
V gene: TRBV7-2
clone size: NA
CDR3 DNA: TGTGCCAGCAGCTTAGAACTGTCTGGTGAGCAGTTCTTC
CDR3 protein: CASSLELSGEQFF

D gene: NA
J gene: TRBJ1-5
V gene: TRBV2
clone size: NA
CDR3 DNA: TGTGCCAGCAGTGAAGCGAGGGGCTACAATCAGCCCCAGCATTTT
CDR3 protein: CASSEARGYNQPQHF

D gene: NA
J gene: TRBJ2-2
V gene: TRBV13
clone size: NA
CDR3 DNA: TGTGCCAGCAGCTCCAGGGGCACCGGGGAGCTGTTTTTT
CDR3 protein: CASSSRGTGELFF

D gene: NA
J gene: TRBJ2-3
V gene: TRBV9
clone size: NA
CDR3 DNA: TGTGCCAGCAGCGTAGGGGGCCTATGGGGTACAGATACGCAGTATTTT
CDR3 protein: CASSVGGLWGTDTQYF

D gene: NA
J gene: TRBJ1-1
V gene: TRBV6-5
clone size: NA
CDR3 DNA: TGTGCCAGCAGTTACCGGTTTGAGTCTGAAGCTTTCTTT
CDR3 protein: CASSYRFESEAFF

D gene: TRBD1
J gene: TRBJ2-1
V gene: TRBV10-3
clone size: NA
CDR3 DNA: TGTGCCATCAGTTATCGGCAGGGGGTCTACAATGAGCAGTTCTTC
CDR3 protein: CAISYRQGVYNEQFF

D gene: NA
J gene: TRBJ1-2
V gene: TRBV6-6
clone size: NA
CDR3 DNA: TGTGCCAGTGAACCTTTCCCAGGCAGGGACTATGGCTACACCTTC
CDR3 protein: CASEPFPGRDYGYTF

D gene: NA
J gene: TRBJ2-1
V gene: TRBV11-2
clone size: NA
CDR3 DNA: TGTGCCAGCAGCTTGGGGCCGACAGGGCAGTTCTTC
CDR3 protein: CASSLGPTGQFF

D gene: TRBD2
J gene: TRBJ2-7
V gene: TRBV30
clone size: few
CDR3 DNA: TGTGCCTGGAGTGTGGTAGCGGGAGACTCCTACGAGCAGTACTTC
CDR3 protein: CAWSVVAGDSYEQYF

D gene: TRBD2
J gene: TRBJ2-7
V gene: TRBV10-2
clone size: NA
CDR3 DNA: TGCGCCAGCAGCGGGGACTACCCCTACGAGCAGTACTTC
CDR3 protein: CASSGDYPYEQYF

D gene: NA
J gene: TRBJ2-7
V gene: TRBV19
clone size: NA
CDR3 DNA: TGTGCCAGTAGTAACGGACGAAACGAGCAGTACTTC
CDR3 protein: CASSNGRNEQYF

D gene: TRBD2
J gene: TRBJ2-5
V gene: TRBV9
clone size: NA
CDR3 DNA: TGTGCCAGCAGCCCGTGGGAGCGGGGGCTCCAAGAGACCCAGTACTTC
CDR3 protein: CASSPWERGLQETQYF

D gene: TRBD1
J gene: TRBJ2-1
V gene: TRBV6-5
clone size: NA
CDR3 DNA: TGTGCCAGCAGTGGACAGGGCGCATACAATGAGCAGTTCTTC
CDR3 protein: CASSGQGAYNEQFF

D gene: NA
J gene: TRBJ2-5
V gene: TRBV11-2
clone size: NA
CDR3 DNA: TGTGCCAGCAGCTCCTTTCGAAGAAGGCCCGACGAGGGGGAGACCCAGTACTTC
CDR3 protein: CASSSFRRRPDEGETQYF

D gene: NA
J gene: TRBJ2-3
V gene: TRBV2
clone size: NA
CDR3 DNA: TGTGCCAGCAGTGAAGCGCTTCGGGACACCCATCTTCGCACAGATACGCAGTATTTT
CDR3 protein: CASSEALRDTHLRTDTQYF

D gene: TRBD2
J gene: TRBJ2-7
V gene: TRBV13
clone size: NA
CDR3 DNA: TGTGCCAGCAGCTTATTGGGGACTAGCGGGAGTAGAGAGCAGTACTTC
CDR3 protein: CASSLLGTSGSREQYF

D gene: NA
J gene: TRBJ1-1
V gene: TRBV4-1
clone size: NA
CDR3 DNA: TGCGCCAGCGGCAATACACAGAACACTGAAGCTTTCTTT
CDR3 protein: CASGNTQNTEAFF

D gene: NA
J gene: TRBJ1-5
V gene: TRBV30
clone size: NA
CDR3 DNA: TGTGCCTGGAGTGGGGGTAGCCATAGCAATCAGCCCCAGCATTTT
CDR3 protein: CAWSGGSHSNQPQHF

D gene: NA
J gene: TRBJ1-2
V gene: TRBV15
clone size: NA
CDR3 DNA: TGTGCCACCAGCGGATATACCTACGGGGCGAGCTATGGCTACACCTTC
CDR3 protein: CATSGYTYGASYGYTF

D gene: NA
J gene: TRBJ1-1
V gene: TRBV18
clone size: once
CDR3 DNA: TGTGCCAGCATAGGATGGGACGGGACTGAAGCTTTCTTT
CDR3 protein: CASIGWDGTEAFF

D gene: NA
J gene: TRBJ2-1
V gene: TRBV5-1
clone size: once
CDR3 DNA: TGCGCCAGCAGCTTGGAGCGATTCTCCTACAATGAGCAGTTCTTC
CDR3 protein: CASSLERFSYNEQFF

D gene: NA
J gene: TRBJ1-1
V gene: TRBV2
clone size: NA
CDR3 DNA: TGTGCCAGCAGTGAGATCGGCAACGCTGAAGCTTTCTTT
CDR3 protein: CASSEIGNAEAFF